The 20 T cell receptor beta chains reported below all come from one sample, sequenced in a study of graft-versus-host responses after intestinal transplantation. The antigens these receptors bind are not known. Libraries were prepared by immunoSEQ multiplex PCR; TCRdb keeps only in-frame clonotypes and omits some of them. The repertoire holds tens of thousands of clones, with approximately 94% as singletons. The sample was unstimulated CD4+ T cells sorted from spleen or lymph node cells, taken before transplant. Receptors were obtained from a human donor who was the organ donor for an intestinal transplant.

The chain employs TRBV7-2 and TRBJ2-3, with D maybe TRBD2 (5 bases). Between the trimmed V and J ends, which lost 1 base and 0 bases, there was a span of 11 bases. This CDR3 comprises 16 residues. Germline values: CDR1 SGHTA, CDR2 FQGNSA. In DNA form, the CDR3 reads TGTGCCAGCAGCTTAGGCATAGCGATCAGCACAGATACGCAGTATTTT. Translated: CASSLGIAISTDTQYF.

The chain employs TRBV7-9 and TRBJ2-7, with TRBD2 identical over 14 bases. The CDR3 contains 15 residues. V lost 1 base and J lost 10; bases outside the gene matches: 6. Germline assignment: CDR1 SEHNR and CDR2 FQNEAQ (reference sequence). In DNA, the CDR3 is TGTGCCAGCAGCTTAGGGACTAGCGGGGGGCCCATCCAGTACTTC. Residues: CASSLGTSGGPIQYF. Complete variable domain (other parts from reference TRBV7-9 and TRBJ2-7): DTGVSQNPRHKITKRGQNVTFRCDPISEHNRLYWYRQTLGQGPEFLTYFQNEAQLEKSRLLSDRFSAERPKGSFSTLEIQRTEQGDSAMYLCASSLGTSGGPIQYFGPGTRLTVT.

The chain uses TRBV7-8 and TRBJ1-4, with D perhaps TRBD1 (6 bases). This CDR3 has 16 residues. V lost 0 bases, J lost 3 bases, and 11 bases lay in between. Germline CDR1 is SGHVS and CDR2 is FQNEAQ. The CDR3 nucleotides are TGTGCCAGCAGCTTAGCGCGAACAGGGTCTAATGAAAAACTGTTTTTT. Translated: CASSLARTGSNEKLFF.

Notes on this clone: The junction differs from germline at one of its ends, possibly a read error. The gene calls are TRBV5-6 and TRBJ1-1, with D perhaps TRBD1 (5 bases). The CDR3 totals 14 residues. The germline V gene encodes CDR1 SGHDT and CDR2 YYEEEE. The CDR3: CASSLAGVNTEASF. DNA of the CDR3: TGTGCCAGCAGCTTGGCGGGGGTGAACACTGAAGCTTCCTTT.

The genes are TRBV7-8 and TRBJ2-2; D is uncertain. CDR3 length: 14 residues. Per germline, CDR1 SGHVS and CDR2 FQNEAQ. V shed 1 base and J shed 4 bases, with 7 bases lying between them. This CDR3 is CASSLVQATGELFF. The CDR3 region has the DNA TGTGCCAGCAGCTTAGTACAAGCCACCGGGGAGCTGTTTTTT.

This rearrangement joins TRBV4-3 to TRBJ1-2; tentatively, D is TRBD1 (5 bases). From germline, CDR1 is LGHNA and CDR2 YSLEER. This CDR3 is built from 13 residues. Trimming cost V 8 bases and J 3 bases, with 13 bases left between them. The CDR3 region has the DNA TGCGCCAGCGCCCCTGACAGTGACTATGGCTACACCTTC. Encoded protein: CASAPDSDYGYTF.

The rearrangement links TRBV25-1 to TRBJ1-6, with D possibly TRBD1 on 5 matching bases. This CDR3 spans 15 amino acids. The V and J ends lost 2 bases and 8 bases respectively, with 13 bases between them. Germline V gene sequence: CDR1 MGHDK, CDR2 SYGVNS. The CDR3 loop reads CASSERQGIHSPLHF. For the CDR3, the DNA is TGTGCCAGCAGTGAACGCCAGGGTATACATTCACCCCTCCACTTT.

The chain uses TRBV6-5 and TRBJ2-7; perhaps D is TRBD1 or TRBD2 (5 bases each). Germline V CDR1 and CDR2: MNHEY, SVGAGI. V was pared by 2 bases and J by 3 bases, with 17 bases between. There are 16 residues in the CDR3. CDR3 sequence (DNA): TGTGCCAGCAGTTACCCACGTGTGGGGGTGGGCTACGAGCAGTACTTC. Encoded protein: CASSYPRVGVGYEQYF.

The chain employs TRBV6-5 and TRBJ2-7; no definite D call. V shed 2 bases and J shed 3 bases, with 8 bases lying between them. The CDR3 is 13 residues long. Germline V CDR1 and CDR2: MNHEY, SVGAGI. Here the CDR3 DNA reads TGTGCCAGCAGTTACCGGCCTCACTACGAGCAGTACTTC. This translates into CASSYRPHYEQYF.

The CDR3 DNA reads TGCGCCAGCAGCCAAGACTGGAGCTCCTACAATGAGCAGTTCTTC. Translation: CASSQDWSSYNEQFF. This sequence joins TRBV4-3 and TRBJ2-1; no clear D gene. The CDR3 has 15 residues. Germline CDR1 is LGHNA and CDR2 is YSLEER. Trimming took off 0 bases at V and 0 bases at J, with 6 bases between the two ends.

J is TRBJ1-1 and V is TRBV11-3; D is undetermined. Trimming took off 1 base at V and 0 bases at J, with 6 bases between the two ends. Germline CDR1 is SGHNT and CDR2 is YENEEA. The CDR3 totals 14 residues. The CDR3 loop is CASSLGFLNTEAFF. CDR3 in DNA: TGTGCCAGCAGCTTAGGGTTTTTGAACACTGAAGCTTTCTTT.

With respect to this clone: Other DNA variants within this sample encode the same CDR3. The chain couples TRBV5-6 to TRBJ1-2, with no clear D. Germline CDR1 reads SGHDT; CDR2 reads YYEEEE. The CDR3 length is 14 residues. V was shortened by 6 bases and J by 3 bases, with 15 bases between the two germline ends. This CDR3 reads CASNLAAQDYGYTF. The DNA for the CDR3 is TGTGCCAGCAATTTGGCCGCTCAGGACTATGGCTACACCTTC.

The chain links TRBV7-2 to TRBJ2-5; D remains ambiguous. The ends were cut back, 2 bases at V and 3 bases at J, with 4 bases in the middle. This CDR3 spans 12 amino acids. Germline CDR1 reads SGHTA; CDR2 reads FQGNSA. The DNA of the CDR3 is TGTGCCAGCAGCTTATGGGAAGAGACCCAGTACTTC. Amino acids: CASSLWEETQYF. The full variable domain, in which reference TRBV7-2 and TRBJ2-5 provide the parts outside the CDR3, is GAGVSQSPSNKVTEKGKDVELRCDPISGHTALYWYRQSLGQGLEFLIYFQGNSAPDKSGLPSDRFSAERTGGSVSTLTIQRTQQEDSAVYLCASSLWEETQYFGPGTRLLVL.

The V gene is TRBV7-2, the J gene TRBJ1-4, with TRBD1 as a possible D gene (6 bases). Trimming took off 3 bases at V and 3 bases at J, with 8 bases between the two ends. CDR3 length: 14 amino acids. Germline V gene data show CDR1 as SGHTA and CDR2 as FQGNSA. The CDR3 nucleotides read TGTGCCAGCAGCTTCAGGGGAGCTAATGAAAAACTGTTTTTT. Translating gives CASSFRGANEKLFF.

V is TRBV27 and J is TRBJ2-1, with 9 bases matching TRBD2. Germline-derived CDR1 and CDR2 are MNHEY and SMNVEV (reference sequence). With V trimmed by 6 bases and J by 5 bases, 8 bases remained unmatched. The CDR3 consists of 15 residues. For the CDR3, the DNA is TGTGCCAGCAGGAAGAGCGGGGGGACTCACAATGAGCAGTTCTTC. It encodes CASRKSGGTHNEQFF.

The J gene is TRBJ1-3, the V gene TRBV4-2, with D possibly being TRBD1 (5 bases). Trimming took 1 base from V and 0 from J, leaving 16 bases between them. The CDR3 is made up of 18 amino acids. The germline CDR1 and CDR2 sequences are LGHNA and YNFKEQ. The CDR3 DNA reads TGTGCCAGCAGCCAAGTTATCAGGGTAGGGAACTCTGGAAACACCATATATTTT. Amino acid sequence: CASSQVIRVGNSGNTIYF.

The chain carries TRBV7-9 and TRBJ1-2, with D uncertain. Germline CDR1 and CDR2: SEHNR and FQNEAQ (reference sequence). V lost 4 bases and J lost 1, with 22 bases in between. This CDR3 is built from 18 residues. CDR3 protein: CASSSTHLTAILNYGYTF. The CDR3 coding sequence is TGTGCCAGCAGCTCGACCCACCTCACCGCGATACTTAACTATGGCTACACCTTC.

V and J are TRBV7-2 and TRBJ2-2; no definite D call. The germline V gene has CDR1 SGHTA and CDR2 FQGNSA. The V end lost 4 bases, the J end lost 6 bases, and 9 bases lay between the germline ends. This CDR3 comprises 13 residues. CDR3 sequence: CASSSGPPGELFF. CDR3 sequence (DNA): TGTGCCAGCAGCTCCGGCCCGCCCGGGGAGCTGTTTTTT.

This clone is a singleton in its sample. The chain uses TRBV7-9 and TRBJ1-2, with 8 bases lining up with TRBD1. The ends lost 3 bases at V and 8 bases at J; junction bases unmatched: 5. CDR3 length: 13 residues. Germline CDR1 SEHNR, CDR2 FQNEAQ (reference sequence). The chain's CDR3 is CASSFQGAGGYTF. In DNA, the CDR3 is TGTGCCAGCAGCTTTCAGGGGGCAGGGGGCTACACCTTC.

The V and J genes are TRBV5-1 and TRBJ2-2; D gene ambiguous. Germline V CDR1 and CDR2: SGHRS, YFSETQ. Trimming left V 1 base short and J 0 bases short, with 10 bases between. The CDR3 is made up of 16 amino acids. The CDR3 DNA reads as TGCGCCAGCAGCTTGTCCGGGCAGGCGAACACCGGGGAGCTGTTTTTT. The encoded protein is CASSLSGQANTGELFF.